This T cell receptor beta chain was profiled in a study of vaccination and CD4 T cells after COVID-19. Study-level background: Two mRNA vaccine doses were given, either BNT162b2 or mRNA-1273. Stimulation of the cells used overlapping spike peptide pools from SARS-CoV-2 and from the common cold coronaviruses HCoV-NL63, HCoV-OC43 and HCoV-229E.

This CDR3 has 13 residues. From germline, CDR1 is DFQATT and CDR2 SNEGSKA (reference sequence). Trimming stripped 3 bases from V and 7 bases from J, with 10 bases between. To note about this clonotype: Antigen specificity is unknown.

As to time point: late sampling 161 to 241 days after vaccination in a few convalescent patients. The treatment here: approximately nine-day PBMC culture with coronavirus spike peptide pools or control peptides (ViraFEST assay). Antigen-specific T cells were expanded with peptide pools by ViraFEST, and TCRs were then sequenced. Negative selection yielded CD4+ T cells from day-10 cultures. Oncomine TCR Beta short-read sequencing was applied to DNA from cultured CD4+ T cells. In TCRdb, the PCR reads were re-called with MiXCR into one record per CDR3 protein. The sample lists 20,000 to 25,000 distinct CDR3 sequences; around 46% were seen once.

Sequencing used CD4+ T cells from blood, cultured in vitro, obtained about 7 months after SARS-CoV-2 vaccination. The chain is built from TRBV20-1 and TRBJ1-6; D remains unclear. This clonotype was sampled from a human donor who had recovered from COVID-19. The CDR3 DNA sequence: TGCAGTGCTAGTGATGGAGGGAATTCACCCCTCCACTTT. It encodes CSASDGGNSPLHF.